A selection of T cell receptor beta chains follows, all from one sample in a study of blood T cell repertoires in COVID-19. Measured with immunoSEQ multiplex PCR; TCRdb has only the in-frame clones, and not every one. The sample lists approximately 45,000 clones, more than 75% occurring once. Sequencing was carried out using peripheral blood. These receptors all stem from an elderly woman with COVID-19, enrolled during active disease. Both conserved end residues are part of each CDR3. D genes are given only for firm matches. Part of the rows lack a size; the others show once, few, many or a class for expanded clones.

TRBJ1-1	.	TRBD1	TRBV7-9	CASSSTNRGGGTEAFF	TGTGCCAGCAGCTCAACCAACAGGGGGGGAGGCACTGAAGCTTTCTTT
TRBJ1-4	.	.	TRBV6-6	CASSYGQGIEKLFF	TGTGCCAGCAGTTACGGCCAGGGTATTGAAAAACTGTTTTTT
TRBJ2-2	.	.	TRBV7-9	CASSLFRGLHGELFF	TGTGCCAGCAGCTTGTTTAGGGGCCTGCACGGGGAGCTGTTTTTT
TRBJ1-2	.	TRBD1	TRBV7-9	CASSSGTGRVDYGYTF	TGTGCCAGCAGCTCTGGGACAGGGAGGGTAGACTATGGCTACACCTTC
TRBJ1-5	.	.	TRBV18	CASSPRRGGPNQPQHF	TGTGCCAGCTCACCACGCCGGGGGGGCCCGAATCAGCCCCAGCATTTT
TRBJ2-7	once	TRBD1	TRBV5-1	CASSLTPGQGRSYEQYF	TGCGCCAGCAGCTTAACTCCGGGACAGGGGAGGTCCTACGAGCAGTACTTC
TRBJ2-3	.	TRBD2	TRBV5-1	CASSLTSGGAADTQYF	TGCGCCAGCAGCCTGACTAGCGGGGGGGCCGCGGATACGCAGTATTTT
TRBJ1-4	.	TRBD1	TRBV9	CASSVNTGGAGEKLFF	TGTGCCAGCAGCGTGAATACAGGGGGCGCGGGTGAAAAACTGTTTTTT
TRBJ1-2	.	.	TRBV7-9	CASSLLDGRGDGYTF	TGTGCCAGCAGCCTTCTGGACGGCCGGGGGGATGGCTACACCTTC
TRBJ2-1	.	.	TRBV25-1	CASTRGSYNEQFF	TGTGCCAGCACAAGAGGCTCCTACAATGAGCAGTTCTTC
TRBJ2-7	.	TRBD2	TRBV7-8	CASSLSGWREGNYEQYF	TGTGCCAGCAGCTTAAGTGGTTGGCGGGAGGGAAACTACGAGCAGTACTTC
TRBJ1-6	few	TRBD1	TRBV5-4	CASSSEPGTGGGSPLHF	TGTGCCAGCAGCTCCGAGCCCGGGACAGGGGGCGGTTCACCCCTCCACTTT
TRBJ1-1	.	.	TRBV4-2	CASSQTSVRAYNTEAFF	TGTGCCAGCAGCCAAACGTCAGTCAGGGCCTACAACACTGAAGCTTTCTTT
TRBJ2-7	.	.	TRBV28	CASSSGDGRVHEQYF	TGTGCCAGCAGTTCCGGGGACGGGAGAGTCCACGAGCAGTACTTC
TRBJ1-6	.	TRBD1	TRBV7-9	CASSLAGQGFSPLHF	TGTGCCAGCAGCTTAGCGGGACAGGGGTTTTCACCCCTCCACTTT
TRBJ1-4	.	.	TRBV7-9	CASSSTSRGNEKLFF	TGTGCCAGCAGCTCCACCTCTCGAGGGAACGAAAAACTGTTTTTT
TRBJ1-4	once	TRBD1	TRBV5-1	CASSEGQGGEKLFF	TGCGCCAGCAGCGAGGGACAGGGCGGTGAAAAACTGTTTTTT
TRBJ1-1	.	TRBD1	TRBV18	CASSATGGTEAFF	TGTGCCAGCTCAGCTACAGGGGGTACTGAAGCTTTCTTT
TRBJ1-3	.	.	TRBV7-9	CASSLGQPRSGNTIYF	TGTGCCAGCAGCTTAGGACAGCCCCGCTCTGGAAACACCATATATTTT
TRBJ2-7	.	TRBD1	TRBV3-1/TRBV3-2	CASSTSGQGGWYF	TGTGCCAGCAGCACCTCGGGACAGGGTGGTTGGTACTTC
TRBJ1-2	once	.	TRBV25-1	CASSDPTGRDYGYTF	TGTGCCAGCAGTGATCCGACCGGCCGGGACTATGGCTACACCTTC
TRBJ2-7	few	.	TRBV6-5	CASSYGGGPYEQYF	TGTGCCAGCAGTTACGGGGGGGGCCCCTACGAGCAGTACTTC
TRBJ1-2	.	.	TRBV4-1	CASSQVDTNYGYTF	TGCGCCAGCAGCCAAGTCGACACAAACTATGGCTACACCTTC
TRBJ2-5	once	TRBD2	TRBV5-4	CASSPRLAGEETQYF	TGTGCCAGCAGCCCCCGACTAGCGGGGGAGGAGACCCAGTACTTC
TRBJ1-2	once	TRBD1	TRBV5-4	CASSSPDRVIGYTF	TGTGCCAGCAGCTCCCCGGACAGGGTGATTGGCTACACCTTC
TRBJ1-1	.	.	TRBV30	CAWEKGVTEAFF	TGTGCCTGGGAGAAGGGGGTTACTGAAGCTTTCTTT
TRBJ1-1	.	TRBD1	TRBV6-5	CASSYRTGGGTEAFF	TGTGCCAGCAGTTACCGGACAGGGGGAGGAACTGAAGCTTTCTTT
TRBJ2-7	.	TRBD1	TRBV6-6	CASSYVGQNFYEQYF	TGTGCCAGCAGTTACGTGGGACAGAACTTCTACGAGCAGTACTTC
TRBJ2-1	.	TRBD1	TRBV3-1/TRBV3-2	CASSQGQGNRNEQFF	TGTGCCAGCAGCCAAGGACAGGGAAATCGGAATGAGCAGTTCTTC
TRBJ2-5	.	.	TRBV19	CASSIDRGSETQYF	TGTGCCAGTAGTATAGATCGGGGATCAGAGACCCAGTACTTC
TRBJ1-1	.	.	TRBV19	CASSIAGFGAFF	TGTGCCAGTAGTATTGCTGGCTTCGGGGCTTTCTTT
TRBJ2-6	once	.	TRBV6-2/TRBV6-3	CASSPQGRGFVAGANVLTF	TGTGCCAGCAGCCCTCAGGGGAGGGGGTTTGTCGCTGGGGCCAACGTCCTGACTTTC
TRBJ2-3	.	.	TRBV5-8	CASSLQGFTDTQYF	TGTGCCAGCAGCTTGCAGGGGTTCACAGATACGCAGTATTTT
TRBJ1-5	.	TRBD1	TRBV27	CASSSLRQGGNQPQHF	TGTGCCAGCAGTTCCTTACGACAGGGAGGAAATCAGCCCCAGCATTTT
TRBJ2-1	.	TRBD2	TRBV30	CAWVGSPGGPNEQFF	TGTGCCTGGGTGGGCAGTCCGGGGGGGCCAAATGAGCAGTTCTTC